This entry lists 20 T cell receptor beta chains sequenced from one sample in a study of shared clonotypes between healthy human individuals. Sequenced by immunoSEQ multiplex PCR; TCRdb stores in-frame clones only, minus some. The data hold about 2,100,000 clones, with 85% to 95% observed a single time. It was CD45RO-negative cells, positively selected for CCR7, that made up naive CD8 cells, with terminally differentiated effector memory CD45RA+ cells excluded. The sample was naive CD8+ T cells from PBMCs. These receptors originate from a young man in good health. Some clones in this sample may be carry-over from other donors' samples.

The chain recombines TRBV29-1 with TRBJ2-7; D might be TRBD2 (6 bases). The CDR3 consists of 13 residues. The V and J ends lost 5 bases and 0 bases respectively, with 11 bases between them. CDR1 is SQVTM and CDR2 is ANQGSEA in the germline V gene. The CDR3 DNA reads as TGCAGCGTTCCGGGACTGAGCTCCTACGAGCAGTACTTC. Amino acids: CSVPGLSSYEQYF.

The chain couples TRBV7-9 to TRBJ1-2, with 7 bases aligning to TRBD1. The CDR3 totals 16 residues. Looked up from germline, CDR1 is SEHNR and CDR2 is FQNEAQ (reference sequence). V was pared by 4 bases and J by 4 bases, with 12 bases of the junction left unmatched. CDR3 amino acids: CASSYPLPGTAYGYTF. The CDR3 DNA reads TGTGCCAGCAGCTATCCCCTCCCCGGGACAGCCTATGGCTACACCTTC.

This clone showed up just once. The chain couples TRBV7-9 to TRBJ2-5; a weak D match, TRBD2 (6 bases). The CDR3 length is 13 residues. V gave up 7 bases and J gave up 5 bases, with 14 bases separating them. Per the germline V gene, CDR1 is SEHNR and CDR2 is FQNEAQ (reference sequence). The CDR3 nucleotides are TGTGCCAGCACTATGGGCGGGACGGAGACCCAGTACTTC. It yields the protein CASTMGGTETQYF.

This chain's CDR3 is CAWTVGAGGAGAFF. The DNA of the CDR3 is TGTGCCTGGACTGTGGGGGCAGGGGGCGCCGGAGCTTTCTTT. This chain uses TRBV30 with TRBJ1-1; 8 nucleotides match TRBD1. J lost 10 bases, V lost 4 bases, and 14 bases had no gene match. Germline V CDR1 and CDR2: GTSNPN, SVGIG (reference sequence). This CDR3 comprises 14 residues.

This clone came up a few times. V and J are TRBV9 and TRBJ1-1; D is undetermined. Germline-derived CDR1 and CDR2 are SGDLS and YYNGEE. This CDR3 comprises 12 residues. Trimming left V 0 bases short and J 7 bases short, with 7 bases between. The CDR3 DNA sequence: TGTGCCAGCAGCGTAGGAGACGGTGAAGCTTTCTTT. It encodes CASSVGDGEAFF.

The V call is TRBV4-2, the J call TRBJ2-1; 12 positions match TRBD2. CDR1 is LGHNA and CDR2 is YNFKEQ in the germline V gene. J was trimmed by 5 bases and V by 2 bases; bases with no gene match: 7. The CDR3 is 17 amino acids. CDR3 sequence (DNA): TGTGCCAGCAGCCAAACTAGCGGGAGGCCCCTTGACAATGAGCAGTTCTTC. Its protein is CASSQTSGRPLDNEQFF.

The chain employs TRBV27 and TRBJ1-2; D not resolved. Germline V gene sequence: CDR1 MNHEY, CDR2 SMNVEV (reference sequence). With 5 bases removed from V and 2 bases from J, the gap between germline ends came to 12 bases. The CDR3 has 14 residues. CDR3 nucleotides: TGTGCCAGCAGTCCACGGATAACAAACTATGGCTACACCTTC. Translation: CASSPRITNYGYTF.

Regarding this clone: Other DNA sequences within the sample encode an identical CDR3. The V call is TRBV5-4, the J call TRBJ2-5, with D perhaps given as TRBD1 or TRBD2 (6 bases each). Germline V gene lookup returns CDR1 SGHNT and CDR2 YYREEE (reference sequence). The CDR3 covers 14 residues. Trimming pared 2 bases from V and 4 bases from J, leaving 12 bases between. Here the CDR3 reads CASSLVEGGETQYF. The CDR3 DNA reads TGTGCCAGCAGCTTAGTGGAGGGGGGAGAGACCCAGTACTTC.

The chain is built from TRBV30 and TRBJ2-1, with TRBD2 matching over 9 bases. In germline, CDR1 is GTSNPN, CDR2 SVGIG (reference sequence). The V and J ends lost 3 bases and 1 base, in that order; junction bases with no gene match: 4. The CDR3 loop spans 15 amino acids. The DNA of the CDR3 is TGTGCCTGGAGGGCACTAGCGGGTTCCTACAATGAGCAGTTCTTC. Amino acids: CAWRALAGSYNEQFF.

This clone was seen just once. The J gene is TRBJ2-7, the V gene TRBV2; possibly TRBD1 for D (6 bases). The CDR3 contains 15 residues. Germline V gene lookup returns CDR1 SNHLY and CDR2 FYNNEI. V gave up 1 base and J gave up 2 bases, with 12 bases separating them. CDR3 residues: CASSEGPRGTYEQYF. In nucleotides, the CDR3 is TGTGCCAGCAGTGAAGGTCCGAGGGGGACCTACGAGCAGTACTTC.

The chain joins TRBV7-2 to TRBJ2-4; 7 bases are shared with TRBD1. This CDR3 is 19 amino acids long. The J segment lost 2 bases and the V segment lost 7 bases, leaving 20 bases of the junction unmatched. Per the germline V gene, CDR1 is SGHTA and CDR2 is FQGNSA. CDR3 region: CASNYGPTGMGLSKNIQYF. The CDR3 coding sequence is TGTGCCAGCAACTATGGCCCGACAGGGATGGGTTTGTCCAAAAACATTCAGTACTTC.

This chain uses TRBV2 with TRBJ2-3; D is unclear. Germline lookup yields CDR1 SNHLY and CDR2 FYNNEI. CDR3 length: 16 amino acids. Trimming removed 0 bases at V and 0 bases at J, with 10 bases between. The CDR3 nucleotides read TGTGCCAGCAGTGAAGCGCTCCTGGGAAGCACAGATACGCAGTATTTT. As protein: CASSEALLGSTDTQYF.

This chain joins TRBV29-1 and TRBJ2-5; 9 nucleotides match TRBD1. This CDR3 is 14 amino acids long. V shed 7 bases and J 4 bases; nucleotides not matched to a gene: 10. CDR1 is SQVTM and CDR2 is ANQGSEA in the germline V gene. In nucleotides, the CDR3 is TGCAGCGCAGACTCCGGACAGGGGAGAGAGACCCAGTACTTC. This encodes CSADSGQGRETQYF.

This chain connects TRBV27 to TRBJ2-7, with D perhaps matching TRBD1 (5 bases). The V end lost 2 bases, the J end lost 2 bases, and 7 bases lay between the germline ends. Germline V CDR1 and CDR2: MNHEY, SMNVEV (reference sequence). The CDR3 loop spans 13 amino acids. The CDR3 sequence: CASSLMTAYEQYF. The CDR3 region has the DNA TGTGCCAGCAGTTTAATGACAGCCTACGAGCAGTACTTC.

This chain connects TRBV27 to TRBJ1-2; TRBD1 might be the D (6 bases). This CDR3 region has 14 residues. Germline V gene lookup returns CDR1 MNHEY and CDR2 SMNVEV (reference sequence). V shed 3 bases and J shed 4 bases, with 12 bases lying between them. The DNA for the CDR3 is TGTGCCAGCAGTTTTATCGGGGGCGCCTATGGCTACACCTTC. Protein: CASSFIGGAYGYTF.

On this clone: This sample includes further DNA sequences coding for the same CDR3. The V and J genes are TRBV6-5 and TRBJ1-1; TRBD1 is a possible D gene (5 bases). Germline V gene lookup returns CDR1 MNHEY and CDR2 SVGAGI. CDR3 length: 14 amino acids. V lost 3 bases to trimming and J lost 1 base, with 9 bases between them. In DNA, the CDR3 is TGTGCCAGCAGTTATTGGGACGGGAACACTGAAGCTTTCTTT. Amino acids: CASSYWDGNTEAFF.

The chain employs TRBV27 and TRBJ1-2; D not certain. The V and J ends lost 6 bases and 8 bases respectively, with 16 bases between them. This CDR3 spans 13 amino acids. CDR1 MNHEY and CDR2 SMNVEV come from the germline V gene (reference sequence). In nucleotides, the CDR3 is TGTGCCAGCAGCACGCTCGGGGAGGGCGGCTACACCTTC. It encodes CASSTLGEGGYTF.

V is TRBV15 and J is TRBJ1-1; 10 bases match TRBD1. Germline trimming cut 5 bases from V and 6 bases from J; bases unmatched to any gene: 3. CDR3 size: 13 residues. Germline lookup yields CDR1 LNHNV and CDR2 YYDKDF (reference sequence). The CDR3 DNA reads as TGTGCCACCAGCGGGACAGGGGTGCCTGAAGCTTTCTTT. Its translation is CATSGTGVPEAFF.

The chain couples TRBV10-3 to TRBJ1-1, with a weak D call TRBD1 (5 bases). Trimming left V 1 base short and J 5 bases short, with 14 bases between. Germline V gene data show CDR1 as ENHRY and CDR2 as SYGVKD. The length of the CDR3 is 15 residues. The CDR3 is CAISEFAGITTEAFF. As DNA, the CDR3 is TGTGCCATCAGTGAGTTTGCAGGGATTACAACTGAAGCTTTCTTT.

V gene TRBV7-9 combines with J gene TRBJ1-1, with TRBD1 matching over 7 bases. The V and J ends lost 3 bases and 6 bases, in that order; junction bases with no gene match: 7. The CDR3 runs to 14 residues. Germline V gene lookup returns CDR1 SEHNR and CDR2 FQNEAQ (reference sequence). The CDR3 here is CASSLTGSVAEAFF. In DNA form, the CDR3 reads TGTGCCAGCAGCTTGACAGGGTCGGTGGCTGAAGCTTTCTTT.